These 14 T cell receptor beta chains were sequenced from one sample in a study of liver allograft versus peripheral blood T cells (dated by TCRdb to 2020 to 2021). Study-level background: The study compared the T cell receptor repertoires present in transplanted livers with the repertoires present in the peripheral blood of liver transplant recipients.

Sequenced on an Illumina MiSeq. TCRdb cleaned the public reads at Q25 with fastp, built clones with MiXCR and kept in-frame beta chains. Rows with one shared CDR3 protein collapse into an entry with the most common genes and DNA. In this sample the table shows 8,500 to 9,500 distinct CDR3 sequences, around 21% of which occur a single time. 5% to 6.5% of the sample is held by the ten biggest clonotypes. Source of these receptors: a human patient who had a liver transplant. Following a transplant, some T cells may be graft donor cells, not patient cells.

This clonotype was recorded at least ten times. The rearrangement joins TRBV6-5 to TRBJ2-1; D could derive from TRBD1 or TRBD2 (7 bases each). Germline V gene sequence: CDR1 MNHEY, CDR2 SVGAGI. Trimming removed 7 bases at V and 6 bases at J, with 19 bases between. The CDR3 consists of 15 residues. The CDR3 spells CASTPPSGGGNEQFF. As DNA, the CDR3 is TGTGCCAGCACCCCACCTTCAGGGGGGGGCAATGAGCAGTTCTTC.

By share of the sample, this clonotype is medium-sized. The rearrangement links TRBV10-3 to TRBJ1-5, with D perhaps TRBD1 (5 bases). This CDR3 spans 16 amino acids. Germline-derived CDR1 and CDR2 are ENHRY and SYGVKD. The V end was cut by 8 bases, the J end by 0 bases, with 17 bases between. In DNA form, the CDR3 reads TGTGCCATCGGACCTGGGACCCCCTATAGCAATCAGCCCCAGCATTTT. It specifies CAIGPGTPYSNQPQHF.

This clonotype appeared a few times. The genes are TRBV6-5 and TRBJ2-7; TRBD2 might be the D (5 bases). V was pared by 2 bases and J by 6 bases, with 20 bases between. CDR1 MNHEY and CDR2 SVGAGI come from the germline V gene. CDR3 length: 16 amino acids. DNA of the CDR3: TGTGCCAGCAGTTACGCGTATAGTGTTCGGGGAAGCGAGCAGTACTTC. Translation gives CASSYAYSVRGSEQYF.

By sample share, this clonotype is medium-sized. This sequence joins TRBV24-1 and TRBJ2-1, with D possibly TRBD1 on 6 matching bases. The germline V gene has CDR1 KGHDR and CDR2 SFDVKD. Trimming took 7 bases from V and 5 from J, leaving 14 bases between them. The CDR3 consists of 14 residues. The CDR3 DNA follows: TGTGCCACCAGCCCGACAGGAAGTCACAATGAGCAGTTCTTC. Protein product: CATSPTGSHNEQFF.

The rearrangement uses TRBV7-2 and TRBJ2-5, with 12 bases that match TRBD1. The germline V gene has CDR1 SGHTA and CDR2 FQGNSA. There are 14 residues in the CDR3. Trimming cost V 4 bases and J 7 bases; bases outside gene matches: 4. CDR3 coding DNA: TGTGCCAGCAGCTCGGGGACAGGGGGCGCGACCCAGTACTTC. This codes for CASSSGTGGATQYF.

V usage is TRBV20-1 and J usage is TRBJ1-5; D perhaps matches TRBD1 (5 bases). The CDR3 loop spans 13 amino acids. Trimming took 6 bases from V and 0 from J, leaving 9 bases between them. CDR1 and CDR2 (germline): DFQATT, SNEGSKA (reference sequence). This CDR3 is CSAKTDSNQPQHF. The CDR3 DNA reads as TGCAGTGCCAAGACAGATAGCAATCAGCCCCAGCATTTT.

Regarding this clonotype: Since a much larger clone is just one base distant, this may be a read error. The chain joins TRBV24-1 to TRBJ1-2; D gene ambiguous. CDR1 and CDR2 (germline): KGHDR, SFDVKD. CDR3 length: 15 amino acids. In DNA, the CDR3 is TGTACCACCAGTGACACCTCGGGCCGGGCCTATGGCTACACCTTC. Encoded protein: CTTSDTSGRAYGYTF.

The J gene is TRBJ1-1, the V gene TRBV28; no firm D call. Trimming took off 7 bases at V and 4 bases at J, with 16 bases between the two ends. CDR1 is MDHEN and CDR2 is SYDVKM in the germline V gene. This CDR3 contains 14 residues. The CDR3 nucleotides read TGTGCCAGCATTCGTTACGGAATCCCCACTGAAGCTTTCTTT. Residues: CASIRYGIPTEAFF.

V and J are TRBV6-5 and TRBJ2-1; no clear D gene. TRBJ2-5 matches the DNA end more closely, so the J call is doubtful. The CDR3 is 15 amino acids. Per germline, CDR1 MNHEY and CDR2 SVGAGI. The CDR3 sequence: CASSYSNSPKSTQYF. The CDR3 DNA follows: TGTGCCAGCAGTTACTCGAACAGTCCTAAATCGACCCAGTACTTC.

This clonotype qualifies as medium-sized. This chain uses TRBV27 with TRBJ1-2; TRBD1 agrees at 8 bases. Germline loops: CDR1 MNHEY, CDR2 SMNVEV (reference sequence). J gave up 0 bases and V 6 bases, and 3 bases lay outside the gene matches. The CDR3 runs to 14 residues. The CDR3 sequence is CASRRTGTNYGYTF. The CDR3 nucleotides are TGTGCCAGCAGGCGGACAGGGACTAACTATGGCTACACCTTC.

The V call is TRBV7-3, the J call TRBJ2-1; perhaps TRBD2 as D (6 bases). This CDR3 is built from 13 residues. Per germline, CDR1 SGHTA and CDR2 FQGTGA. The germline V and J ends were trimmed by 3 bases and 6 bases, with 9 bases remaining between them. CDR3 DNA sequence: TGTGCCAGCAGCTTGATTAGCGGCAATGAGCAGTTCTTC. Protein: CASSLISGNEQFF.

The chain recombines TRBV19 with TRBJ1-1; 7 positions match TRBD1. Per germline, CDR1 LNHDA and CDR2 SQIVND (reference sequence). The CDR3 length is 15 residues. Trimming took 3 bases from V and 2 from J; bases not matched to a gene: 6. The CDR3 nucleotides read TGTGCCAGTAGTATGAGACAGGGAAGAAACACTGAAGCTTTCTTT. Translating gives CASSMRQGRNTEAFF.

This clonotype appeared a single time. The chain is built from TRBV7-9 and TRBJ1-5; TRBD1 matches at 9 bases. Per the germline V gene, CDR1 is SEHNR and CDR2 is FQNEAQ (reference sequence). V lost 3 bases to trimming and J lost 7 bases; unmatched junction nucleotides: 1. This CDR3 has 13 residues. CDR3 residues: CASSFGQGQPQHF. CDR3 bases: TGTGCCAGCAGCTTTGGACAGGGGCAGCCCCAGCATTTT.

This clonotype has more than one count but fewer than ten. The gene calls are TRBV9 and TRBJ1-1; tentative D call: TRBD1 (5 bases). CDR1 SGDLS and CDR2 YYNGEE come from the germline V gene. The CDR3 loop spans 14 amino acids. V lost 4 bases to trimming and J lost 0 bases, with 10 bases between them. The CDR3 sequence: CASSLGTLNTEAFF. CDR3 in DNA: TGTGCCAGCAGCCTTGGGACGTTGAACACTGAAGCTTTCTTT.